The 21 T cell receptor beta chains below all came from one sample that was sequenced in a study of tumor and adjacent non-tumor tissue in lung cancer (dated by TCRdb to the late 2010s). RNA was isolated from bulk, unsorted tissue, and RNA quality was assessed with a NanoDrop ND-1000 and an Agilent 2100. To prepare the library, multiplex PCR was applied. TCRdb records Illumina HiSeq 2500 as the sequencer. TCRbeta libraries were constructed through three rounds of nested PCR with primers (Table S4) according to protocols modified from ARM-PCR. The raw public reads went through TCRdb reprocessing: fastp at Q25, MiXCR clone calling, in-frame beta chains kept. Every CDR3 protein is listed once, alongside the most common genes and DNA of its rows. The sample contains more than 60,000 distinct CDR3 sequences, roughly 80% of them found a single time. Jointly, the top ten make up around 12% of the sample.

Sequenced sample: lung tumor tissue. These TCRs come from a woman in her fifties or sixties with non-small cell lung cancer.

Only one count was recorded for this clonotype. This sequence joins TRBV11-2 and TRBJ2-1; 7 nucleotides agree with TRBD2. The CDR3 runs 16 residues. The ends lost 0 bases at V and 10 bases at J; junction bases unmatched: 12. Per the germline V gene, CDR1 is SGHAT and CDR2 is FQNNGV. The CDR3 reads CASSLDFSLVGGEQFF. CDR3 sequence (DNA): TGTGCCAGCAGCTTAGATTTCTCCTTAGTGGGAGGGGAGCAGTTCTTC.

A word on this clonotype: Relative to the germline gene, one junction end is altered; a read error may explain this. The chain joins TRBV11-2 to TRBJ2-7; 7 positions match TRBD2. This CDR3 comprises 16 residues. Germline values: CDR1 SGHAT, CDR2 FQNNGV. The CDR3 loop is CASSQGEGGFSYEQYF. In nucleotides, the CDR3 is TGTGCCAGCAGCCAGGGAGAGGGAGGGTTCTCCTATGAGCAGTACTTC.

Comment on this clonotype: A read error is likely, as this CDR3 ends without the conserved phenylalanine or tryptophan. The chain recombines TRBV6-5 with TRBJ2-5; 11 nucleotides align to TRBD2. Unmatched junction bases numbered 5, after V lost 6 bases and J lost 5 bases. This CDR3 region has 14 residues. In germline, CDR1 is MNHEY, CDR2 SVGAGI. The CDR3 sequence is CASRLAGEMETQYS. CDR3 DNA: TGTGCCAGCAGACTAGCGGGAGAAATGGAGACCCAGTACTCC.

As regards this clonotype: This CDR3 is missing its conserved last phenylalanine or tryptophan, likely due to a read error. The limits of the CDR3 on the DNA are not certain, so only TCRdb's listed CDR3 is given. V usage is TRBV11-2 and J usage is TRBJ2-5; the table gives TRBD1 as D, unverified against the DNA. The CDR3 is 16 amino acids long, termini counted. The V gene's germline CDR1 is SGHAT and CDR2 FQNNGV. CDR3 protein: CASSSTMGGPKETQCL.

About this clonotype: The junction departs from the called germline gene at one end, perhaps through a read error. J is TRBJ1-5 and V is TRBV4-2; D is unresolved. The CDR3 is 15 residues long. Looked up from germline, CDR1 is LGHNA and CDR2 is YNFKEQ. CDR3 in amino acids: CASSQVQYGNQPQHF. CDR3 DNA: TGTGCCAGTAGCCAAGTCCAGTACGGCAATCAGCCCCAGCATTTT.

Points on this clonotype: A read error may account for a junction end that differs from germline. The chain carries TRBV20-1 and TRBJ2-3; D is possibly TRBD2 (5 bases). CDR3 length: 16 amino acids. Germline V gene data show CDR1 as DFQATT and CDR2 as SNEGSKA (reference sequence). The CDR3 region is CSAGDIWMRGTDTQYF. The CDR3 DNA is TGCAGTGCTGGAGATATTTGGATGCGGGGCACAGATACGCAGTATTTT.

Notes on this clonotype: A much larger clone sits a single nucleotide away, making a read error possible. The gene calls are TRBV6-5 and TRBJ2-7, with TRBD1 matching 9 bases. CDR3 length equals 14 residues. Germline CDR1 MNHEY, CDR2 SVGAGI. As DNA, the CDR3 is TGTGCCGGCAGTTACGGACCCGGGACAGGGGAGCAGTACTTC. Translation: CAGSYGPGTGEQYF.

This chain links TRBV4-1 with TRBJ2-7; TRBD1 aligns across 8 bases. The CDR3 covers 18 residues. V shed 1 base, J shed 7 bases, and the junction held 18 bases outside the gene matches. Germline values: CDR1 MGHRA, CDR2 YSYEKL. The CDR3 loop reads CASSQAGAVGQENYEQYF. CDR3 in DNA: TGCGCCAGCAGCCAAGCCGGAGCTGTGGGACAGGAGAACTATGAGCAGTACTTC.

This clonotype is termed medium-sized. This rearrangement joins TRBV28 to TRBJ2-3; D is unclear. Germline values: CDR1 MDHEN, CDR2 SYDVKM. The CDR3 sequence is 12 residues long. V dropped 1 base and J dropped 4 bases, with 3 bases sitting between them. This chain's CDR3 is CASSLFADTQYF. The CDR3 DNA follows: TGTGCCAGCAGTTTATTTGCAGATACGCAGTATTTT.

To note about this clonotype: A much larger clone differs from this one at a single base, so this may be a read error. This chain links TRBV5-5 with TRBJ2-7; tentatively, D is TRBD2 (8 bases). The length of the CDR3 is 13 residues. CDR1 is SGHKS and CDR2 is YYEKEE in the germline V gene (reference sequence). CDR3 residues: CTSSGGQLYEQYF. The DNA for the CDR3 is TGTACCAGCAGCGGGGGACAGCTGTACGAGCAGTACTTC.

Worth noting for this clonotype: One end of the junction is discordant with germline, which a read error may explain. The chain combines TRBV12-3 or TRBV12-4 with TRBJ1-2, with a weak D call TRBD1 (5 bases). The CDR3 is 16 amino acids. The chain's CDR3 is CVGRSFGAEANYGYTF. Written as DNA, the CDR3 is TGTGTCGGCAGGTCCTTCGGGGCAGAAGCTAACTATGGCTACACTTTC.

A note on this clonotype: A read error may account for a junction end that differs from germline. The rearrangement uses TRBV6-4 and TRBJ2-3, with 7 bases lining up with TRBD1. Germline CDR1 and CDR2: MRHNA and SNTAGT. This CDR3 is 13 amino acids long. The CDR3 reads CASSGDSTDTEYF. CDR3 in DNA: TGTGCCAGCAGTGGGGACAGCACGGATACGGAGTATTTT.

To note about this clonotype: A much larger clone lies one base from this, so it may be a read error. J is TRBJ2-2 and V is TRBV28, with D possibly being TRBD1 or TRBD2 (5 bases each). The length of the CDR3 is 13 residues. Germline loops: CDR1 MDHEN, CDR2 SYDVKM. CDR3 nucleotides: TGTGCCAGCATCTACCGGGGCACCGGGGACCTGTTTTTT. This gives the protein CASIYRGTGDLFF.

The rearrangement links TRBV10-2 to TRBJ2-3; a weak D match, TRBD2 (5 bases). Germline V gene data show CDR1 as WSHSY and CDR2 as SAAADI. Trimming took 7 bases from V and 8 from J, leaving 19 bases between them. This CDR3 has 14 amino acids. CDR3 in amino acids: CASTSDYWLGTQYF. CDR3 nucleotide sequence: TGCGCCAGCACCTCAGACTACTGGCTGGGTACGCAGTATTTT.

Comment on this clonotype: One junction end does not reproduce the germline sequence, and a read error may be involved. This chain connects TRBV29-1 to TRBJ2-7, with D perhaps matching TRBD1 (7 bases). Germline V CDR1 and CDR2: SQVTM, ANQGSEA. The CDR3 consists of 12 residues. CDR3 DNA sequence: TGCAGCGTGGAGGGACAGAGCTACGATCAGTACTTC. Its protein product is CSVEGQSYDQYF.

The chain links TRBV11-3 to TRBJ2-3; 7 nucleotides align to TRBD2. The length of the CDR3 is 16 residues. Germline trimming cut 1 base from V and 4 bases from J; bases unmatched to any gene: 8. CDR1 and CDR2 (germline): SGHNT, YENEEA. CDR3 sequence (DNA): TGTGCCAGCAGCTTAGGATGGCGGGAGAGCGCAGATACGCAGTATTTT. Translating it yields CASSLGWRESADTQYF.

A remark on this clonotype: A much larger clone differs by one base, so this may be a read error. The J gene is TRBJ1-4, the V gene TRBV28; D is ambiguous. Germline assignment: CDR1 MDHEN and CDR2 SYDVKM. The CDR3 is 14 residues long. V was pared by 6 bases and J by 3 bases, with 11 bases between. The CDR3 protein is CASSTDASNEKLFF. The CDR3 DNA follows: TGTGCCAGCAGCACAGATGCATCTAATGAAAAACTGTTTTTT.

To note about this clonotype: The junction departs from germline at one end; a sequencing error may be responsible. The chain couples TRBV28 to TRBJ2-7, with D tentatively TRBD2 (6 bases). Germline V gives CDR1 MDHEN, CDR2 SYDVKM. The CDR3 is 14 residues long. The CDR3 loop is CASSDLACLYEQCF. For the CDR3, the DNA is TGTGCCAGCAGTGATCTAGCGTGCCTCTACGAGCAGTGCTTC.

This clonotype has a count of ten or more. J is TRBJ1-1 and V is TRBV10-3, with D possibly TRBD1 on 5 matching bases. Germline values: CDR1 ENHRY, CDR2 SYGVKD. The CDR3 length is 13 residues. The germline V and J ends were trimmed by 8 bases and 0 bases, with 10 bases remaining between them. In nucleotides, the CDR3 is TGTGCCATCGTATCAGGGTTGAACACTGAAGCTTTCTTT. It encodes CAIVSGLNTEAFF.

This clonotype was detected once. Compared with germline, one end of the junction differs, possibly owing to a read error. V gene TRBV30 combines with J gene TRBJ1-1; TRBD1 is a possible D gene (5 bases). This CDR3 has 12 residues. The germline gives CDR1 GTSNPN, CDR2 SVGIG (reference sequence). CDR3 amino acids: CVWSVVGDDAFF. DNA for the CDR3: TGTGTCTGGAGTGTGGTAGGGGACGACGCTTTCTTT. The variable domain in full, completed from reference TRBV30 and TRBJ1-1, reads SQTIHQWPATLVQPVGSPLSLECTVEGTSNPNLYWYRQAAGRGLQLLFYSVGIGQISSEVPQNLSASRPQDRQFILSSKKLLLSDSGFYLCVWSVVGDDAFFGQGTRLTVV.

As regards this clonotype: A junction end diverges from the germline sequence, so it may reflect a read error. V usage is TRBV11-2 and J usage is TRBJ2-5; D is possibly TRBD1 (5 bases). Looked up from germline, CDR1 is SGHAT and CDR2 is FQNNGV. This CDR3 comprises 16 residues. The CDR3 sequence: CASSPLGEYPKETQYF. The CDR3 DNA is TGCGCCAGCAGCCCCCTAGGGGAATACCCAAAAGAGACCCAGTACTTC.